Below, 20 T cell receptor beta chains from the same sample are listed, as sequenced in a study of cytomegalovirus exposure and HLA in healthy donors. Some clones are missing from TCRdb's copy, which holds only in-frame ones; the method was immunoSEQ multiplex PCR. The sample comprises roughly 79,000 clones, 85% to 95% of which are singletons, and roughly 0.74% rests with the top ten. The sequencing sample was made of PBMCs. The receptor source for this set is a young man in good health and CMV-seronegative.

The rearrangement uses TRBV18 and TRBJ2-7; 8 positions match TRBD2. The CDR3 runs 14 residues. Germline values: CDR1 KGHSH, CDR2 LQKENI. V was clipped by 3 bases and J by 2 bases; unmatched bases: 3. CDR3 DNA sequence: TGTGCCAGCTCACCCGGGGGGGTCGCCTACGAGCAGTACTTC. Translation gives CASSPGGVAYEQYF.

CDR3 protein: CAWITGEGKNEQFF. The CDR3 DNA reads TGTGCCTGGATTACGGGAGAAGGGAAGAATGAGCAGTTCTTC. J is TRBJ2-1 and V is TRBV30, with D tentatively TRBD2 (6 bases). Germline CDR1 GTSNPN, CDR2 SVGIG (reference sequence). Trimming pared 4 bases from V and 7 bases from J, leaving 17 bases between. This CDR3 comprises 14 residues.

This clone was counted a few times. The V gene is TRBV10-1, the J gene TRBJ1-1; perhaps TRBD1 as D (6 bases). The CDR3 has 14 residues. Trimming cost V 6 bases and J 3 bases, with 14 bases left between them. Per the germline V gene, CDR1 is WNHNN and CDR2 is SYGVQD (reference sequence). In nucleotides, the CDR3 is TGCGCCAGCAGCCTACAGGGTTTGGACACTGAAGCTTTCTTT. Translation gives CASSLQGLDTEAFF.

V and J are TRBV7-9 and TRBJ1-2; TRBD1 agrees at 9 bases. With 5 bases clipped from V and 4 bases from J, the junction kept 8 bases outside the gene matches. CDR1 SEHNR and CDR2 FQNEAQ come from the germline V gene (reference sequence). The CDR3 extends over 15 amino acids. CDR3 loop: CASSPRGQGTYGYTF. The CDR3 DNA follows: TGTGCCAGCAGCCCGCGGGGACAGGGAACCTATGGCTACACCTTC.

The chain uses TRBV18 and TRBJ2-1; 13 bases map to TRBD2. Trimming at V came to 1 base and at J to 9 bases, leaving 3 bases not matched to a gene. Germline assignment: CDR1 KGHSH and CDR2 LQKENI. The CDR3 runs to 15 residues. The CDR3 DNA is TGTGCCAGCTCACCACTCGGGACTAGCGGGGTTGAGCAGTTCTTC. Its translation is CASSPLGTSGVEQFF.

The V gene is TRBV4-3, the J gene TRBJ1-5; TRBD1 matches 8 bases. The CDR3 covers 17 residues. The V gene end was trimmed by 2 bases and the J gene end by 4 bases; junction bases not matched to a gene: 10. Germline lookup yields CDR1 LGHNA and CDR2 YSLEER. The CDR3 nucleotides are TGCGCCAGCAGCCAACCCACGACAGGGGACGGGAATCAGCCCCAGCATTTT. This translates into CASSQPTTGDGNQPQHF.

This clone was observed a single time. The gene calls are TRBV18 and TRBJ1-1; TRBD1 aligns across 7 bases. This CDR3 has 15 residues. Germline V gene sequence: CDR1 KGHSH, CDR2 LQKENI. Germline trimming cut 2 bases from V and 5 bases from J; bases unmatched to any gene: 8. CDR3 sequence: CASSPRQGEVTEAFF. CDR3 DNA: TGTGCCAGCTCACCAAGGCAGGGGGAAGTGACTGAAGCTTTCTTT.

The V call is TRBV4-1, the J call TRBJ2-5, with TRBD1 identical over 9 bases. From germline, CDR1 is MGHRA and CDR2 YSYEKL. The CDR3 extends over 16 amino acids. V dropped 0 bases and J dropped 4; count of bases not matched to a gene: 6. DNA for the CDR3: TGCGCCAGCAGCCAAGAGGGACAGGGAGGGTTAGAGACCCAGTACTTC. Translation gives CASSQEGQGGLETQYF.

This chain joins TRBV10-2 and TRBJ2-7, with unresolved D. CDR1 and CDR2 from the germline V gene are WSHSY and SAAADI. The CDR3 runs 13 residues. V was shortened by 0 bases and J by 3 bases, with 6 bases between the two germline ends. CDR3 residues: CASSESNNYEQYF. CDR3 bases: TGCGCCAGCAGTGAGTCGAACAACTACGAGCAGTACTTC.

The CDR3 nucleotides read TGCGCCAGCAGCCAAGATCGGGGGATCGGGGCTCAAGAGACCCAGTACTTC. This encodes CASSQDRGIGAQETQYF. The gene calls are TRBV4-1 and TRBJ2-5, with D tentatively TRBD2 (6 bases). Germline lookup yields CDR1 MGHRA and CDR2 YSYEKL. Trimming shortened V by 0 bases and J by 2 bases, and 16 bases separated the two germline ends. This CDR3 is built from 17 residues.

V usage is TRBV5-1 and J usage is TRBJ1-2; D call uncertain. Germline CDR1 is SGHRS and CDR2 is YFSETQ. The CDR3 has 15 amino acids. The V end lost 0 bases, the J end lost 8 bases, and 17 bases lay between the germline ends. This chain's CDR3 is CASSLDVTPLKGYTF. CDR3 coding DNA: TGCGCCAGCAGCTTGGATGTCACACCTTTAAAAGGCTACACCTTC.

The CDR3 DNA is TGTGCCAGCAGCCCACCTGCGCGGGGTGGAAACACCATATATTTT. It encodes CASSPPARGGNTIYF. The chain recombines TRBV7-9 with TRBJ1-3; no reliable D call. The germline V and J ends were trimmed by 5 bases and 3 bases, with 14 bases remaining between them. CDR1 and CDR2 (germline): SEHNR, FQNEAQ (reference sequence). CDR3 length: 15 residues.

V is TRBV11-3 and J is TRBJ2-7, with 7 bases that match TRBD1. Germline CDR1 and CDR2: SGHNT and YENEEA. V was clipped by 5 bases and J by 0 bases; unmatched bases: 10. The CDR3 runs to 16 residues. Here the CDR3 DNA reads TGTGCCAGCAGCGCATACAGGGGCCTTAGCTCCTACGAGCAGTACTTC. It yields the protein CASSAYRGLSSYEQYF. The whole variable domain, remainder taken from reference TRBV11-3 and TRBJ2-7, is EAGVVQSPRYKIIEKKQPVAFWCNPISGHNTLYWYLQNLGQGPELLIRYENEEAVDDSQLPKDRFSAERLKGVDSTLKIQPAELGDSAVYLCASSAYRGLSSYEQYFGPGTRLTVT.

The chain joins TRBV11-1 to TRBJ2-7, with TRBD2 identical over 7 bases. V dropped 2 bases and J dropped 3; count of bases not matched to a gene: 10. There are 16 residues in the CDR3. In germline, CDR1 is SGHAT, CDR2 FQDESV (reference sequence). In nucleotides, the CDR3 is TGTGCCAGCAGCTTAAGTGAGCGGGATAACCTCTACGAGCAGTACTTC. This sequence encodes CASSLSERDNLYEQYF.

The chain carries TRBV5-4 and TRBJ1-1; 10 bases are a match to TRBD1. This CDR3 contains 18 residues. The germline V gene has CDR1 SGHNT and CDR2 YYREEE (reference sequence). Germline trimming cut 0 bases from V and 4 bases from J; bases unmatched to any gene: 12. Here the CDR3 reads CASSLAAGQGLFGTEAFF. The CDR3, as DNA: TGTGCCAGCAGCTTGGCGGCGGGACAGGGGTTGTTTGGCACTGAAGCTTTCTTT.

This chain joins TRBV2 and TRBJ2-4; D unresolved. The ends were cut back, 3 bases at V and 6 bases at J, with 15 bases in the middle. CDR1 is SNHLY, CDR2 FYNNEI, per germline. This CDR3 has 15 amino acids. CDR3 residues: CASSEGRGPRNIQYF. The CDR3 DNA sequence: TGTGCCAGCAGTGAGGGTCGCGGCCCTCGAAACATTCAGTACTTC.

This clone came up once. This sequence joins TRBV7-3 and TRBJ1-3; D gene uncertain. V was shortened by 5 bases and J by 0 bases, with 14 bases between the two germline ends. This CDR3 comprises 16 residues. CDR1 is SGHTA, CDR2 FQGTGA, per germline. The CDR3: CASSPTGRGSGNTIYF. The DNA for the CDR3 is TGTGCCAGCAGCCCAACCGGACGGGGCTCTGGAAACACCATATATTTT.

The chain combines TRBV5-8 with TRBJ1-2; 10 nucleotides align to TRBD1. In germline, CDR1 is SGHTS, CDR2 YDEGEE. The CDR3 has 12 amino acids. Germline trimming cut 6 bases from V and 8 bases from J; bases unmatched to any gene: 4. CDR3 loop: CASIGTGVGYTF. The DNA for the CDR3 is TGTGCCAGCATCGGGACAGGGGTAGGCTACACCTTC.

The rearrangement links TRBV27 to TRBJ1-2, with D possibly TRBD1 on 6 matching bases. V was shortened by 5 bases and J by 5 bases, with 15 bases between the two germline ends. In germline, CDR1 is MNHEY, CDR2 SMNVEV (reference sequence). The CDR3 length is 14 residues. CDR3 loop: CASSTYRAGYGYTF. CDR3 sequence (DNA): TGTGCCAGCAGTACCTACAGGGCAGGGTATGGCTACACCTTC.

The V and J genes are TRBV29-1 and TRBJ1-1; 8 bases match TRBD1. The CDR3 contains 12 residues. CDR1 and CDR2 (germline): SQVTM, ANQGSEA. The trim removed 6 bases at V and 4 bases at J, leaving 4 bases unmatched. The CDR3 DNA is TGCAGCGTAGACAGGGGTTCCACTGAAGCTTTCTTT. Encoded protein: CSVDRGSTEAFF.